This TCR beta chain is drawn from a study of Ad26.COV2.S vaccination and SARS-CoV-2 variants. General study findings and limits: Estimates derived from TCR breadth and depth analyses may have underestimated total T cell responses.

Here immunoSEQ multiplex PCR was the method, and the copy in TCRdb shows in-frame clones only, minus some. There are under 150,000 clones in the sample; 80% to 90% occur only once, and around 5% lies in the top ten. V lost 4 bases and J 5 bases, leaving 17 bases between the germline ends. The CDR3 extends over 15 amino acids. Germline V gene data show CDR1 as SGHTA and CDR2 as FQGNSA. A remark on this clone: The antigen remains undetermined.

The origin of this receptor is a human donor who had recovered from COVID-19. The sample was peripheral blood, taken after recovery from COVID-19. The chain links TRBV7-2 to TRBJ2-5, with D perhaps TRBD1 or TRBD2 (5 bases each). CDR3 amino acids: CASSSAGTPTETQYF. CDR3 sequence (DNA): TGTGCCAGCAGCTCCGCCGGGACGCCTACGGAGACCCAGTACTTC.